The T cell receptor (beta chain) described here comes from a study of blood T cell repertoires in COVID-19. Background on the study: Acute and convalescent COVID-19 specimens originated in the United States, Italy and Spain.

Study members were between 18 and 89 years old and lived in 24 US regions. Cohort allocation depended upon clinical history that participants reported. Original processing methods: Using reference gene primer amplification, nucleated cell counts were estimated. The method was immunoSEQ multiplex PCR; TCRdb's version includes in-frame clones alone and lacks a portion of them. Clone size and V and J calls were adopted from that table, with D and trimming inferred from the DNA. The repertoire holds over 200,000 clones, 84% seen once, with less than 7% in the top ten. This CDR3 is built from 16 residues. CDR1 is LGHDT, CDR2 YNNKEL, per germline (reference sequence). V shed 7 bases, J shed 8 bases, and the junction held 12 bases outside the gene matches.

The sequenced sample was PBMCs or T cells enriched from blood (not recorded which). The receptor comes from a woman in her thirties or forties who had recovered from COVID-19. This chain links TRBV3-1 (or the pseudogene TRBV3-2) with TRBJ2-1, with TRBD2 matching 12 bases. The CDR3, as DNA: TGTGCCAGCACCCTCCGGACTAGCGGGATATCTGATGAGCAGTTCTTC. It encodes CASTLRTSGISDEQFF.